This TCR beta chain was obtained from a study of cytomegalovirus exposure and HLA in healthy donors. Study details: Among the roughly 400 genotyped donors, more than 70% were placed in the Caucasian-associated ancestry cluster. Study-level points and caveats: When analyzed later, the rates of TCR association showed variation by HLA locus, with DRB1 the most and HLA-C the fewest.

The PCR was carried out with 60 Vbeta primers and 13 Jbeta primers. Profiled with immunoSEQ multiplex PCR; TCRdb holds only in-frame clones, not every one. The sample includes over 150,000 clones, 65% to 75% of them seen just once. The table lists this clone with many counts. Its antigen remains unknown. The receptor was derived from a man aged 18 to 35 in good health and CMV-seronegative. Sample: PBMCs.

CDR3 nucleotides: TGTGCCAGCTCCTCGACTAACACTGAAGCTTTCTTT. This gives the protein CASSSTNTEAFF. The V gene is TRBV18, the J gene TRBJ1-1; D is unresolved. The V and J ends lost 6 bases and 2 bases respectively, with 7 bases between them. CDR1 is KGHSH, CDR2 LQKENI, per germline. CDR3 length equals 12 residues.